The sequence of this T cell receptor beta chain was determined in a study of cytomegalovirus exposure and HLA in healthy donors. Notes on the study in general: Among CMV-associated TCR beta chains, most appeared HLA-restricted in a later analysis.

A remark on this clone: The antigen is not known.

The CDR3 has 16 residues. Losses at the gene ends were 0 bases for V and 6 bases for J; bases not matched to a gene: 7. The V gene's germline CDR1 is SGHRS and CDR2 YFSETQ. Primers for the PCR totalled 60 Vbeta and 13 Jbeta. Generated by immunoSEQ multiplex PCR, the TCRdb table keeps only in-frame clones and is missing some. The sample yields some 85,000 clones, about four fifths seen once. The source of this sequence is a woman in her 50s in good health and CMV-seronegative. Sequenced input: PBMCs. The rearrangement links TRBV5-1 to TRBJ2-3, with TRBD2 matching 10 bases. As DNA, the CDR3 is TGCGCCAGCAGCTTGGATTTAGCGGGAGGTGGGGATACGCAGTATTTT. Its protein product is CASSLDLAGGGDTQYF.